This TCR beta chain emerged from a study of CD8+CD57+ T cells in acquired aplastic anemia. The study's findings and limits: Shared by patients and controls, fewer than 30 CD8+ CDR3s were abundant in patients. Researchers reported that CD8+ Simpson's diversity was not significantly different in patients versus controls.

This clonotype was counted a few times. The antigen is undetermined. For CDR3 and TCR beta VDJ profiling, genomic DNA was the template used. TCRdb reanalysed the reads using MiXCR and keeps one entry per CDR3 protein. The table has about 150,000 distinct CDR3 sequences, around 47% seen once. The V end was cut by 5 bases, the J end by 8 bases, with 10 bases between. CDR1 is SGHTA and CDR2 is FQGTGA in the germline V gene. CDR3 length: 13 residues. Patients included in sequencing had previously demonstrated CD8+CD57+ cell expansion by flow cytometry. Diagnosis of severe acquired aplastic anemia applied to all patients.

The TCR originated in a human donor with aplastic anemia. The chain links TRBV7-3 to TRBJ1-6; the D is unclear. Sequencing was carried out using sorted CD4+, CD8+, or CD8+CD57+ T cells (not recorded which) from PBMCs. The CDR3 DNA follows: TGTGCCAGCAGCCCCCAGGCGGATTCACCCCTCCACTTT. The encoded protein is CASSPQADSPLHF.